This T cell receptor beta chain was obtained from a study of T-cell memory formation after mild COVID-19. Looking at the study overall: Most TCR clusters belonged to a single donor. Whole-study findings and limits: Researchers report contracting CD4+ clones mostly in CM and EM, with CD8+ clones in EMRA. CD4+ bias marked clones expanding day 15 to 37, unlike balanced contracting clones.

The CDR3 loop spans 12 amino acids. Trimming took 4 bases from V and 5 from J, leaving 8 bases between them. CDR1 and CDR2 (germline): SGHRS, YFSETQ. cDNA libraries for TCR alpha and TCR beta, carrying sample barcodes and UMIs, came from 5'RACE with constant-segment primers. One entry per CDR3 protein, called by TCRdb with MiXCR from the 5' RACE reads. The table records 200,000 to 250,000 distinct CDR3 sequences, 8% to 9.5% of them present only once. This clonotype was observed a handful of times. Its antigen remains unknown. The V call is TRBV5-1, the J call TRBJ2-3; the D gene is possibly TRBD2 (5 bases). Sequenced input: PBMCs or a T cell subset sorted from them (not recorded which). The source of this sequence is a man in his late teens or twenties who had mild COVID-19 (a few samples of this study predate the infection). Cell type and time point are not known. CDR3 sequence (DNA): TGCGCCAGCAGCGCGGACTTAGATACGCAGTATTTT. Protein product: CASSADLDTQYF.